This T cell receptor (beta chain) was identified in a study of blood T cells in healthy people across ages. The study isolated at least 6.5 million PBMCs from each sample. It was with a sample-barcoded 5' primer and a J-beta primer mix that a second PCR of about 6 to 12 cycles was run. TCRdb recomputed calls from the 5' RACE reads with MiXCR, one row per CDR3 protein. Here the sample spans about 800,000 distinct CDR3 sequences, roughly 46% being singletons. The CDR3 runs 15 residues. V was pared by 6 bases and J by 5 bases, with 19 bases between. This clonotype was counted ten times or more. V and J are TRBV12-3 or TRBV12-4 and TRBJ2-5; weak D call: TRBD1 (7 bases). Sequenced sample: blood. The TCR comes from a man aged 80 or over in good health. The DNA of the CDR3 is TGTGCCAGCAGCATACAGGGGAACGGGGGTGAGACCCAGTACTTC. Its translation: CASSIQGNGGETQYF.